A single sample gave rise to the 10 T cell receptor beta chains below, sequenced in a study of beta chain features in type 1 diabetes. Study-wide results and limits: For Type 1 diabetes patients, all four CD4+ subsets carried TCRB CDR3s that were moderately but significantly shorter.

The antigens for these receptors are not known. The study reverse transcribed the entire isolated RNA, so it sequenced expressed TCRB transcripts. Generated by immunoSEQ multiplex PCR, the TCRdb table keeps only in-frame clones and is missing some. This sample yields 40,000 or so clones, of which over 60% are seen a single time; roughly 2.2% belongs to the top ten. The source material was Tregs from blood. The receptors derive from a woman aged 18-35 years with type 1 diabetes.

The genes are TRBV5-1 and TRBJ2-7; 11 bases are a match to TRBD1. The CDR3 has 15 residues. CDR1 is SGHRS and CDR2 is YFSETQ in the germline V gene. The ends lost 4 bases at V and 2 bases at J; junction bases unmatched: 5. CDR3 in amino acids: CASSLPGQGAYEQYF. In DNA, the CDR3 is TGCGCCAGCAGCCTGCCGGGACAGGGGGCCTACGAGCAGTACTTC.

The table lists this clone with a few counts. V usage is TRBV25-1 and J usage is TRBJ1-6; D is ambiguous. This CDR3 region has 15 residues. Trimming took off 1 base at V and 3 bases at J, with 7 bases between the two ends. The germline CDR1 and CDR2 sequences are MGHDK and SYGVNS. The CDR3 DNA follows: TGTGCCAGCAGTGAATTGGCCGTCTATAATTCACCCCTCCACTTT. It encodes CASSELAVYNSPLHF.

In DNA form, the CDR3 reads TGTGCCAGCAGCCAAGATATAAGGCGGGCGTCGGGAATGAACACTGAAGCTTTCTTT. Amino acid sequence: CASSQDIRRASGMNTEAFF. The chain recombines TRBV14 with TRBJ1-1, with D unresolved. CDR3 length equals 19 residues. The V gene lost 0 bases and the J gene lost 0 bases, with 20 bases spanning the gap. The germline V gene has CDR1 SGHDN and CDR2 FVKESK.

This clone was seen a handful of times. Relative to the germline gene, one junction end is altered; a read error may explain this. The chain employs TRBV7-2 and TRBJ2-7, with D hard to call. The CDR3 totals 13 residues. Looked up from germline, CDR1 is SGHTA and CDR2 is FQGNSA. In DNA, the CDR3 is TGCGCCAGCAGCCAAGAAGTAGACTACGAGCAGTACTTC. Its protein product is CASSQEVDYEQYF. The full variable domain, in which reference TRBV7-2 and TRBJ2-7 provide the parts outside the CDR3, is GAGVSQSPSNKVTEKGKDVELRCDPISGHTALYWYRQSLGQGLEFLIYFQGNSAPDKSGLPSDRFSAERTGGSVSTLTIQRTQQEDSAVYLCASSQEVDYEQYFGPGTRLTVT.

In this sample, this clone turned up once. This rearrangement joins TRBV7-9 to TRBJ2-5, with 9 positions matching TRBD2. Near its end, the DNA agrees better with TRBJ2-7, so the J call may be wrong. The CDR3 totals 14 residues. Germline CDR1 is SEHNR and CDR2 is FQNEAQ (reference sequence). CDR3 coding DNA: TGTGCCAGCAGCTTAACTCTAGCGGGGTTCGAGCAGTACTTC. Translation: CASSLTLAGFEQYF.

The DNA for the CDR3 is TGTGCCAGCTCACCCAAGTGGGGCGTCTCCTACGAGCAGTACTTC. Amino acid sequence: CASSPKWGVSYEQYF. V gene TRBV18 combines with J gene TRBJ2-7, with TRBD1 as a possible D gene (5 bases). Germline lookup yields CDR1 KGHSH and CDR2 LQKENI. This CDR3 has 15 residues. The V gene lost 3 bases and the J gene lost 0 bases, with 12 bases spanning the gap. Together with reference TRBV18 and TRBJ2-7, the CDR3 gives the full variable domain: NAGVMQNPRHLVRRRGQEARLRCSPMKGHSHVYWYRQLPEEGLKFMVYLQKENIIDESGMPKERFSAEFPKEGPSILRIQQVVRGDSAAYFCASSPKWGVSYEQYFGPGTRLTVT.

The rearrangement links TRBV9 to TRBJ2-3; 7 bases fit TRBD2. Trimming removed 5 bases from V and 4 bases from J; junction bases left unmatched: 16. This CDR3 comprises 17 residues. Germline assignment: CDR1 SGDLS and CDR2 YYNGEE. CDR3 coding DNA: TGTGCCAGCAGTCTGAGCCACACGGGAGGAGGAGCAGATACGCAGTATTTT. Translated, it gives CASSLSHTGGGADTQYF.

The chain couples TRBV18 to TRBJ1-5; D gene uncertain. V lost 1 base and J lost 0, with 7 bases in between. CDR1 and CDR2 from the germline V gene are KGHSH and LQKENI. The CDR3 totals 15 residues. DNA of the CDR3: TGTGCCAGCTCACCACTACATTCTAGCAATCAGCCCCAGCATTTT. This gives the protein CASSPLHSSNQPQHF.

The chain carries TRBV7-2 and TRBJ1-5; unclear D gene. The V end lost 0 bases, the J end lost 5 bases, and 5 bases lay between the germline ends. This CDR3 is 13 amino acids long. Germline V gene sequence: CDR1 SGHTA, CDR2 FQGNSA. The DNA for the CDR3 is TGTGCCAGCAGCTTAGCCCGGGATCAGCCCCAGCATTTT. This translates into CASSLARDQPQHF.

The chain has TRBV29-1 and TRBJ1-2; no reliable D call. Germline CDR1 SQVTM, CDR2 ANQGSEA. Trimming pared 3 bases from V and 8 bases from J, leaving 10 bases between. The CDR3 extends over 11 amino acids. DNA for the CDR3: TGCAGCGTTGACGAGGGCTTGGGCTACACCTTC. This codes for CSVDEGLGYTF.